Listed below are T cell receptor beta chains from one sample, sequenced in a study of cytomegalovirus exposure and HLA in healthy donors. The protocol was immunoSEQ multiplex PCR, while the TCRdb copy is restricted to in-frame clones and leaves out a portion. The repertoire includes about 170,000 clones, more than 75% of them detected once, and 2% to 2.5% sits in the top ten. The sample taken for sequencing was PBMCs. The receptor set was obtained from a young man in good health and CMV-seropositive. Each CDR3 is given with its conserved first and last residue. D genes are given only for firm matches.

v_call,j_call,d_call,cdr3_aa
TRBV2,TRBJ2-4,TRBD2,CASSRGTSQKNIQYF
TRBV7-7,TRBJ2-5,TRBD2,CASSFLAGGLETQYF
TRBV6-5,TRBJ1-5,-,CASSYSFDNQPQHF
TRBV6-4,TRBJ2-3,TRBD2,CASSPLAPGLAGGYTQYF
TRBV27,TRBJ2-7,TRBD1,CASSLGDSLLEQYF
TRBV7-2,TRBJ1-1,TRBD1,CASSPSFGLRTGPSGAFF
TRBV7-2,TRBJ1-3,-,CASSPSRGYTIYF
TRBV7-3,TRBJ1-2,-,CASSLYGGRPDPFYGYTF
TRBV7-2,TRBJ1-1,-,CASSLAGVNTEAFF
TRBV11-2,TRBJ1-4,-,CASSLAGFTNEKLFF
TRBV5-8,TRBJ2-2,TRBD1,CASSWDRTNPGELFF
TRBV7-8,TRBJ2-7,-,CASSLVGARPKSYEQYF
TRBV13,TRBJ2-7,-,CASSLEGGSSYEQYF